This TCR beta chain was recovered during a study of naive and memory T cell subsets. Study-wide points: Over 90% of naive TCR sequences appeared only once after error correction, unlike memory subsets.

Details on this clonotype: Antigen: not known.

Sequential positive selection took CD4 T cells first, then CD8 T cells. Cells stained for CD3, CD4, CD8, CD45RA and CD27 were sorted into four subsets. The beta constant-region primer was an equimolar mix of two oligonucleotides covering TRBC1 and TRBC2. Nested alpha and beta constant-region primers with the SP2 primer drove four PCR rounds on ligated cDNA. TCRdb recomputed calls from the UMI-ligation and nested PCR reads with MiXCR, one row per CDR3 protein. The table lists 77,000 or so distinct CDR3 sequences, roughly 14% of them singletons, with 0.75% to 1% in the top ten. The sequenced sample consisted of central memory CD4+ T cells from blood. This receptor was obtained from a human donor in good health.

The CDR3 nucleotides are TGTGCCAGCAGCCCCAAGGGGGCGATCACTGAAGCTTTCTTT. Its translation: CASSPKGAITEAFF. The rearrangement links TRBV5-6 to TRBJ1-1, with TRBD1 matching 7 bases. This CDR3 has 14 residues. CDR1 is SGHDT, CDR2 YYEEEE, per germline. The V gene end was trimmed by 4 bases and the J gene end by 4 bases; junction bases not matched to a gene: 7.